This T cell receptor (beta chain) was obtained from a study of cytomegalovirus exposure and HLA in healthy donors. Comment on this clone: Its antigen is not identified.

V lost 4 bases and J 3 bases, leaving 18 bases between the germline ends. CDR3 length: 16 amino acids. Germline-derived CDR1 and CDR2 are SGDLS and YYNGEE. 13 Jbeta primers and 60 Vbeta primers were used for the PCR. The table came from immunoSEQ multiplex PCR; TCRdb's copy has only in-frame clones and leaves some out. Of about 180,000 clones detected, about 79% appear once; the ten largest clones hold around 1.5%. Study-level points and caveats: In a later analysis, V- and J-gene trimming of beta chains associated with a DCLRE1C missense variant, replicated independently. The presence/absence work took it that sequencing depth was about the same across donors. It was confirmed in vitro that a few of the CMV-associated chains were specific for CMV antigens.

Sample: PBMCs. The V gene is TRBV9, the J gene TRBJ2-3, with D tentatively TRBD2 (7 bases). The TCR comes from a man in his late teens or twenties in good health and CMV-seronegative. CDR3 nucleotides: TGTGCCAGCAGCCCCATCGCCGGGGGGCCGACAGATACGCAGTATTTT. Translation: CASSPIAGGPTDTQYF.